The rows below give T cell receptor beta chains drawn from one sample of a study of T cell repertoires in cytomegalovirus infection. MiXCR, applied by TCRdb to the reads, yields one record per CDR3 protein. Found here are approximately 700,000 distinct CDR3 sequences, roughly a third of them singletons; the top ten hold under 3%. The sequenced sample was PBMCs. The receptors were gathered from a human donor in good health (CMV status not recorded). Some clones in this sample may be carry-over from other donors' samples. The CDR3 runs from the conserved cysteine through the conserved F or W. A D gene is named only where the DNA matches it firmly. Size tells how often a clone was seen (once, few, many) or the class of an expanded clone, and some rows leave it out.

TGTGCCAGCAGACGGGACAGGGTTTTCTGCGAGCAGTACTTC CASRRDRVFCEQYF TRBV6-4 - TRBJ2-7 TRBD1
TGTGCCAGCAGCCCCCGGACAGGGGATAACATTCAGTACTTC CASSPRTGDNIQYF TRBV11-3 many TRBJ2-4 TRBD1
TGTGCCAGCAGCTTAGCGATGCGCCCGGGGGGCACAGATACGCAGTATTTT CASSLAMRPGGTDTQYF TRBV7-9 - TRBJ2-3 -
TGTGCCAGCAGCCAATCTAGCTTCCAGGGGGCGGATGGCTACACCTTC CASSQSSFQGADGYTF TRBV14 few TRBJ1-2 TRBD1
TGTGCCAGCAGTGAACACAGGGGGTATGGCTACACCTTC CASSEHRGYGYTF TRBV2 - TRBJ1-2 TRBD1
TGTGCCAGCAGCTTAAACCCAGCGGGAGGGAAATACAATGAGCAGTTCTTC CASSLNPAGGKYNEQFF TRBV7-2 - TRBJ2-1 TRBD2
TGTGCCAGCAGCGTATACGCCGGGCAGTACTTC CASSVYAGQYF TRBV7-2 few TRBJ2-7 -
TGCGCCAGCAGCTCCACACAGGGGGGATTGAACGAGCAGTACTTC CASSSTQGGLNEQYF TRBV5-1 - TRBJ2-7 TRBD1
TGTGCCAGCAGCCAAGGACTAAATAATTCACCCCTCCACTTT CASSQGLNNSPLHF TRBV4-1 - TRBJ1-6 -
TGTGCCAGCAGTTTAGATTACCGGGTATTCCAGACAGATACGCAGTATTTT CASSLDYRVFQTDTQYF TRBV27 few TRBJ2-3 -
TGTGCCAGCAGTTTAGGGGACTCCACCGACTACGAGCAGTACTTC CASSLGDSTDYEQYF TRBV27 - TRBJ2-7 -
TGTGCCAGCAGTCCGCTCCAGGGTGTAAACACCATATATTTT CASSPLQGVNTIYF TRBV12-3/TRBV12-4 - TRBJ1-3 -
TGTGCCATCAGTGAGTCAGGGGCAGGGTATCAGCCCCAGCATTTT CAISESGAGYQPQHF TRBV10-3 - TRBJ1-5 -
TGTGCCAGCAGTTTATCACAGCCTGGCCGACCCCTCCACTTT CASSLSQPGRPLHF TRBV12-3/TRBV12-4 few TRBJ1-6 -
TGTGCCAGCAGGGCGGACAGGGGTGATGGCTACACCTTC CASRADRGDGYTF TRBV27 once TRBJ1-2 TRBD1
TGCGCCAGCAGCTCCGGGGACTCGCTCAATGAGCAGTTCTTC CASSSGDSLNEQFF TRBV5-1 once TRBJ2-1 -
TGTGCCAGTAGTACGACGACAGGGTACAATCAGCCCCAGCATTTT CASSTTTGYNQPQHF TRBV19 few TRBJ1-5 TRBD1
TGTGCCAGCAGCGTAGCGGAGGATACCGGAAACACCATATATTTT CASSVAEDTGNTIYF TRBV9 few TRBJ1-3 -
TGCAGTGCTAGAGATATGAGACTAGCGGGAGCCGGGGAGCTGTTTTTT CSARDMRLAGAGELFF TRBV20-1 once TRBJ2-2 TRBD2
TGTGCCAGCAGTTCCGGGACGCCCACCGGGGAGCTGTTTTTT CASSSGTPTGELFF TRBV12-3/TRBV12-4 few TRBJ2-2 -
TGTGCCAGCAGGGGGACAGGGCGGGACACCGGGGAGCTGTTTTTT CASRGTGRDTGELFF TRBV12-3/TRBV12-4 - TRBJ2-2 TRBD1
TGTGCCAGCAGCGTAGGGTGTAGCGTGAGGACAGATACGCAGTATTTT CASSVGCSVRTDTQYF TRBV7-2 - TRBJ2-3 -
TGTGCCAGCAGTGGTGGGACAGTATATTACGAGAAGTACTTC CASSGGTVYYEKYF TRBV28 - TRBJ2-7 TRBD1
TGCAGTGCTCAGATCTCAAGACCAGGGTCCTACAATGAGCAGTTCTTC CSAQISRPGSYNEQFF TRBV20-1 few TRBJ2-1 -
TGTGCCAGTAACCGGGACAGGGGATCCCCTGAAGCTTTCTTT CASNRDRGSPEAFF TRBV19 - TRBJ1-1 TRBD1
TGTGCCAGCAGCTTAGAAGTGTCGACCGGGGAGCTGTTTTTT CASSLEVSTGELFF TRBV11-2 - TRBJ2-2 -
TGTGCCAGCAGTTACTCAACGGGGCGAGGCTACGAGCAGTACTTC CASSYSTGRGYEQYF TRBV6-8 - TRBJ2-7 -
TGCAGCGTTGAAATGTATCGGGAGGGCCGCACTGAAGCTTTCTTT CSVEMYREGRTEAFF TRBV29-1 many TRBJ1-1 -
TGCAGTGCTAGAGATTCCCGCGGCCCCAATGAGCAGTTCTTC CSARDSRGPNEQFF TRBV20-1 few TRBJ2-1 -
TGTGCCATCAGTGAGTCTGGCAGGGCGCGCGAGCAGTACTTC CAISESGRAREQYF TRBV10-3 - TRBJ2-7 -
TGTGCCAGCAGTTTAGCGAGACCAACTAATGAAAAACTGTTTTTT CASSLARPTNEKLFF TRBV28 - TRBJ1-4 -
TGTGCCAGCAGCTTGGACAGCTACTACTCTGGAAACACCATATATTTT CASSLDSYYSGNTIYF TRBV11-1 once TRBJ1-3 -
TGTGCCAGCAGCCTTGGGCCGGACACTCCGAACACCGGGGAGCTGTTTTTT CASSLGPDTPNTGELFF TRBV28 few TRBJ2-2 -
TGTGCCAGCAGCTTACCACGGAGACTAGCGGGAGTATCCAATGAGCAGTTCTTC CASSLPRRLAGVSNEQFF TRBV7-9 few TRBJ2-1 TRBD2
TGTGCCAGTAGTATCTTGTCCCACAATGAGCAGTTCTTC CASSILSHNEQFF TRBV19 few TRBJ2-1 -
TGTGCCAGCAGGACAGGGCCTAGGGTCTACACCTTC CASRTGPRVYTF TRBV28 - TRBJ1-2 TRBD1
TGTGCCAGCAGCCAAGGATCTGGTGATGAGCAGTTCTTC CASSQGSGDEQFF TRBV14 many TRBJ2-1 -
TGTGCCAGCAGTGAAGGCCCCGGGACAGACTACGAGCAGTACTTC CASSEGPGTDYEQYF TRBV6-1 - TRBJ2-7 TRBD1
TGTGCCACCAGTGATTTCAACGGGAGGCACTCTGAAGAGCAGTTCTTC CATSDFNGRHSEEQFF TRBV24-1 few TRBJ2-1 TRBD2
TGTGCCAGCAGTTTAGTCGACAGGGGTACCTATGGCTACACCTTC CASSLVDRGTYGYTF TRBV28 many TRBJ1-2 TRBD1
TGCGCCAGCAGCCCGGGGCCGACGGACTATGGCTACACCTTC CASSPGPTDYGYTF TRBV5-1 few TRBJ1-2 -
TGTGCCAGCAGTGTAGGACAGACAAATCAGCCCCAGCATTTT CASSVGQTNQPQHF TRBV6-1 few TRBJ1-5 -
TGTGCCAGTAGCTACTCTTCAGGGGACACTGAAGCTTTCTTT CASSYSSGDTEAFF TRBV19 few TRBJ1-1 -
TGCAGCGTTGATGCGGGTAACAATGAGCAGTTCTTC CSVDAGNNEQFF TRBV29-1 - TRBJ2-1 -
TGTGCCAGCAGAGAAGCAGGGGGTTCACCCCTCCACTTT CASREAGGSPLHF TRBV2 - TRBJ1-6 TRBD1
TGTGCCAGTAGTATCCCCGGGCATGGCAATCAGCCCCAGCATTTT CASSIPGHGNQPQHF TRBV19 many TRBJ1-5 -
TGTGCCAGCAGCTCCCTAGGGAGGAGTCCTAATGAAAAACTGTTTTTT CASSSLGRSPNEKLFF TRBV7-2 many TRBJ1-4 -
TGTGCCAGCAGTTACGCACGATGGGCGACTAATGAAAAACTGTTTTTT CASSYARWATNEKLFF TRBV6-5 - TRBJ1-4 -
TGTGCCAGCAGCCAGGGACAGAACGAGCAGTACTTC CASSQGQNEQYF TRBV7-9 few TRBJ2-7 TRBD1
TGCAGTGCTAGACCGGGGACTAGCGGCAACCAAGAGACCCAGTACTTC CSARPGTSGNQETQYF TRBV20-1 - TRBJ2-5 TRBD2
TGTGCCAGCAGCCCACGTTGGCGGGAGGCCTATGGCTACACCTTC CASSPRWREAYGYTF TRBV7-6 many TRBJ1-2 -
TGTGCTGTGGGTCGGAGCTCCTACAATGAGCAGTTCTTC CAVGRSSYNEQFF TRBV19 - TRBJ2-1 -
TGTGCCAGCAGTACCCCCCGGGGCTATGAGCAGTTCTTC CASSTPRGYEQFF TRBV28 - TRBJ2-1 -
TGTGCCAGCAGCTCCGGGGGGGAGCTTGGTTCACCCCTCCACTTT CASSSGGELGSPLHF TRBV11-1 few TRBJ1-6 -
TGTGCCAGCAGTGGTTCCCGGGACCCGGGGAACACCGGGGAGCTGTTTTTT CASSGSRDPGNTGELFF TRBV6-6 few TRBJ2-2 -